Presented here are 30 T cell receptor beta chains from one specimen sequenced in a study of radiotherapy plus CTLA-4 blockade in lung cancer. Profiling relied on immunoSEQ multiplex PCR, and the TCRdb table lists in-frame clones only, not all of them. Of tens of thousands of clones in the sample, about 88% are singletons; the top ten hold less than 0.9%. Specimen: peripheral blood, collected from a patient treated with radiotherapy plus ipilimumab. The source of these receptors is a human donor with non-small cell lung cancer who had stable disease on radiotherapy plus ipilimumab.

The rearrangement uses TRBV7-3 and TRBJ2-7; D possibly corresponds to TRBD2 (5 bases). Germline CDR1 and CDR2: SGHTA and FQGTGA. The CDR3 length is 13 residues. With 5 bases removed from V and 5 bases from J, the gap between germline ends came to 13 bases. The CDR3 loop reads CASSPNRGHEQYF. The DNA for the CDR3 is TGTGCCAGCAGCCCCAACCGAGGGCACGAGCAGTACTTC.

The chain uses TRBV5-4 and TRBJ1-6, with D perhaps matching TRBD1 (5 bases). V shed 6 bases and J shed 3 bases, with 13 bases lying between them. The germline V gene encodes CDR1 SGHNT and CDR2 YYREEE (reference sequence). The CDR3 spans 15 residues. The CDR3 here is CASTTSGLYNSPLHF. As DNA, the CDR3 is TGTGCCAGCACCACCTCGGGGCTCTATAATTCACCCCTCCACTTT.

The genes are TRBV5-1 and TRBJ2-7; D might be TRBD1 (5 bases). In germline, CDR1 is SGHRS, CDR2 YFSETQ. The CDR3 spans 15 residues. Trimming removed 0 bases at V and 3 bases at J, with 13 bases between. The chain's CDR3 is CASSLGQPFFYEQYF. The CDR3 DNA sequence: TGCGCCAGCAGCTTGGGACAGCCATTTTTCTACGAGCAGTACTTC.

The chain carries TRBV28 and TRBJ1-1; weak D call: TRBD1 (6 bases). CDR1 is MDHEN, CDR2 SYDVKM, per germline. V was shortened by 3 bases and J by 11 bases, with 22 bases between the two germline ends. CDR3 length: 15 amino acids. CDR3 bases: TGTGCCAGCAGTTTGCCGGGGGCCTCGTCCAAGCTGGCTTTCTTT. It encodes CASSLPGASSKLAFF.

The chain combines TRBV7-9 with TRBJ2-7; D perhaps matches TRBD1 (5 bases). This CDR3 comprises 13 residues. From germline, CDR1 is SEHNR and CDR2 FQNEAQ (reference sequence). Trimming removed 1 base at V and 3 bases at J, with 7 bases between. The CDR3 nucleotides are TGTGCCAGCAGCTTAGGACAGCTCTACGAGCAGTACTTC. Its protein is CASSLGQLYEQYF.

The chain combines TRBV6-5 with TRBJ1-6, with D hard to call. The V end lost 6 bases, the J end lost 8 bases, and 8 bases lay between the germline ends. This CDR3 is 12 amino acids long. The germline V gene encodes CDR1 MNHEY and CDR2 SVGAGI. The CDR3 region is CASRDAYSPLHF. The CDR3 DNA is TGTGCCAGCAGGGACGCCTATTCACCCCTCCACTTT.

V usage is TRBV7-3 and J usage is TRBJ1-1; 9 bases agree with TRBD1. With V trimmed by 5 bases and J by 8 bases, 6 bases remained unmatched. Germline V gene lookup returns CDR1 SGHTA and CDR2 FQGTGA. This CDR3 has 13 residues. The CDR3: CASSQTGGSEAFF. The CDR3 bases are TGTGCCAGCAGCCAAACAGGGGGCTCAGAAGCTTTCTTT.

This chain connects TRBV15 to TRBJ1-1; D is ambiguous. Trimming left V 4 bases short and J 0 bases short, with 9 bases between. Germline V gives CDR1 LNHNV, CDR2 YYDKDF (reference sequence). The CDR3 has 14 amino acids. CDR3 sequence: CATSNGRLNTEAFF. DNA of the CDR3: TGTGCCACCAGCAACGGACGCTTGAACACTGAAGCTTTCTTT. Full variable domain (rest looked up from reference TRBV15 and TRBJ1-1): DAMVIQNPRYQVTQFGKPVTLSCSQTLNHNVMYWYQQKSSQAPKLLFHYYDKDFNNEADTPDNFQSRRPNTSFCFLDIRSPGLGDTAMYLCATSNGRLNTEAFFGQGTRLTVV.

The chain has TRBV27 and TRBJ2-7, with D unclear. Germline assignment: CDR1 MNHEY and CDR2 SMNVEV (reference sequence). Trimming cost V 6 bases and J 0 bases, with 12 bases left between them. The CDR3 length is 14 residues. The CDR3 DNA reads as TGTGCCAGCAGAGTAGGGTCACTCTCCTACGAGCAGTACTTC. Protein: CASRVGSLSYEQYF.

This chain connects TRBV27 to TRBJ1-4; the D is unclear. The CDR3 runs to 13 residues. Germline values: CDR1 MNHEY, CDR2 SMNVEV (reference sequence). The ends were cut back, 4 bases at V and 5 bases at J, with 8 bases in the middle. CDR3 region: CASSSTRNEKLFF. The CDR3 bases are TGTGCCAGCAGTTCTACAAGAAATGAAAAACTGTTTTTT. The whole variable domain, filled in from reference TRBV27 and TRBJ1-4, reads EAQVTQNPRYLITVTGKKLTVTCSQNMNHEYMSWYRQDPGLGLRQIYYSMNVEVTDKGDVPEGYKVSRKEKRNFPLILESPSPNQTSLYFCASSSTRNEKLFFGSGTQLSVL.

The CDR3 coding sequence is TGTGCCAGCAGCTTAATGGGGATGGGGTCCTATAATTCACCCCTCCACTTT. This sequence encodes CASSLMGMGSYNSPLHF. The genes are TRBV7-2 and TRBJ1-6; no reliable D call. In germline, CDR1 is SGHTA, CDR2 FQGNSA. Trimming left V 2 bases short and J 1 base short, with 12 bases between. The CDR3 loop spans 17 amino acids. The full variable domain, completed using reference TRBV7-2 and TRBJ1-6, is GAGVSQSPSNKVTEKGKDVELRCDPISGHTALYWYRQSLGQGLEFLIYFQGNSAPDKSGLPSDRFSAERTGGSVSTLTIQRTQQEDSAVYLCASSLMGMGSYNSPLHFGNGTRLTVT.

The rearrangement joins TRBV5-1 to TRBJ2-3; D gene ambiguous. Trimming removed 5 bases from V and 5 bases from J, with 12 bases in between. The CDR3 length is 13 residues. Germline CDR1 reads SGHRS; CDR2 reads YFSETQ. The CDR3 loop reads CASRKGSGDTQYF. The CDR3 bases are TGCGCCAGCAGGAAGGGCTCCGGAGATACGCAGTATTTT.

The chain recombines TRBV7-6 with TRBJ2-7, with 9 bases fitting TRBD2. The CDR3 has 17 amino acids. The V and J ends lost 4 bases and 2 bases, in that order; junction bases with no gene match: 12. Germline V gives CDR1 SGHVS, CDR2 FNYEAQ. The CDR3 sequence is CASSSTRTSALAYEQYF. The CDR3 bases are TGTGCCAGCAGCTCCACCCGGACTAGCGCTCTGGCCTACGAGCAGTACTTC. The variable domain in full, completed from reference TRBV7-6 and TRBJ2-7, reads GAGVSQSPRYKVTKRGQDVALRCDPISGHVSLYWYRQALGQGPEFLTYFNYEAQQDKSGLPNDRFSAERPEGSISTLTIQRTEQRDSAMYRCASSSTRTSALAYEQYFGPGTRLTVT.

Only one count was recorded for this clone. CDR3 bases: TGTGCCAGCAGCTTAGCTAGCAGGGGGCTTAATGGCTACACCTTC. It encodes CASSLASRGLNGYTF. This chain links TRBV11-2 with TRBJ1-2, with 8 bases fitting TRBD1. The germline V gene encodes CDR1 SGHAT and CDR2 FQNNGV. Trimming at V came to 1 base and at J to 6 bases, leaving 7 bases not matched to a gene. The CDR3 covers 15 residues. Drawing the rest from reference TRBV11-2 and TRBJ1-2, the complete variable domain is EAGVAQSPRYKIIEKRQSVAFWCNPISGHATLYWYQQILGQGPKLLIQFQNNGVVDDSQLPKDRFSAERLKGVDSTLKIQPAKLEDSAVYLCASSLASRGLNGYTFGSGTRLTVV.

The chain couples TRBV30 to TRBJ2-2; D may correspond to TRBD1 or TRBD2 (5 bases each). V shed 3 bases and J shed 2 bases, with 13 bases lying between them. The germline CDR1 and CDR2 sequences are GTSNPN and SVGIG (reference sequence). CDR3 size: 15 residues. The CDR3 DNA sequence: TGTGCCTGGAGGAGGGGAGCGGTTAACACCGGGGAGCTGTTTTTT. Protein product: CAWRRGAVNTGELFF.

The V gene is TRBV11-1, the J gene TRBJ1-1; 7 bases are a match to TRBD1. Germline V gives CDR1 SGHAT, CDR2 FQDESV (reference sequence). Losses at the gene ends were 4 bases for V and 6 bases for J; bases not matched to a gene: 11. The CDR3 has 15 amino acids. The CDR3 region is CASSSRQGEFPEAFF. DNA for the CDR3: TGTGCCAGCAGCTCCCGCCAGGGGGAATTCCCTGAAGCTTTCTTT.

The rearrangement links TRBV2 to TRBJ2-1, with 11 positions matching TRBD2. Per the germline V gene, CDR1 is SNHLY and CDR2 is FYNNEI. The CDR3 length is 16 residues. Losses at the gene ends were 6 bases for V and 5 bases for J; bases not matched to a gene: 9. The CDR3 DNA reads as TGTGCCAGCAGGGCCCGGATAGCGGGAGGGCACAATGAGCAGTTCTTC. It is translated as CASRARIAGGHNEQFF. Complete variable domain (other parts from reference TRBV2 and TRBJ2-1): EPEVTQTPSHQVTQMGQEVILRCVPISNHLYFYWYRQILGQKVEFLVSFYNNEISEKSEIFDDQFSVERPDGSNFTLKIRSTKLEDSAMYFCASRARIAGGHNEQFFGPGTRLTVL.

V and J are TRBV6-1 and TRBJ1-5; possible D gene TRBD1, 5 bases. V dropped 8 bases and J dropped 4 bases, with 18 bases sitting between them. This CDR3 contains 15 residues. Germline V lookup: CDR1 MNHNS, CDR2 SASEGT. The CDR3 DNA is TGTGCCAGCCAGAGCTTGCAGGGCGGGAATCAGCCCCAGCATTTT. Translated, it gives CASQSLQGGNQPQHF.

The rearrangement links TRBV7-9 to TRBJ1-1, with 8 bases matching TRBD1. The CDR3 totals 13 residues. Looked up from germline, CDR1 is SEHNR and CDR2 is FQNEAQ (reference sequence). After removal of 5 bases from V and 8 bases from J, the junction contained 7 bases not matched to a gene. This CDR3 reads CASSQGQAREAFF. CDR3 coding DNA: TGTGCCAGCAGCCAGGGACAGGCCCGAGAAGCTTTCTTT. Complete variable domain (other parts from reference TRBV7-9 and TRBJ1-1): DTGVSQNPRHKITKRGQNVTFRCDPISEHNRLYWYRQTLGQGPEFLTYFQNEAQLEKSRLLSDRFSAERPKGSFSTLEIQRTEQGDSAMYLCASSQGQAREAFFGQGTRLTVV.

CDR3 bases: TGTGCCAGCTCACCACCACCGGACAATGAGCAGTTCTTC. Protein sequence: CASSPPPDNEQFF. This chain links TRBV18 with TRBJ2-1; D gene ambiguous. In germline, CDR1 is KGHSH, CDR2 LQKENI. Trimming removed 0 bases at V and 5 bases at J, with 5 bases between. The CDR3 covers 13 residues.

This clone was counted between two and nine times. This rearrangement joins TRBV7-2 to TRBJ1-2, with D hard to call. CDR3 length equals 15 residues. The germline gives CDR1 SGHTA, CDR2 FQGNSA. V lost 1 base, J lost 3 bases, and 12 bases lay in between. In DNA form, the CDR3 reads TGTGCCAGCAGCTTAGTGGGTGGAGGAGACTATGGCTACACCTTC. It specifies CASSLVGGGDYGYTF.

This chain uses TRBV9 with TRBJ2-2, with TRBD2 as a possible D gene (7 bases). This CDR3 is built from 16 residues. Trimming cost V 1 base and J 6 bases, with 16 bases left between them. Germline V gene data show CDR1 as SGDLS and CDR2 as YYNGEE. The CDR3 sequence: CASSVQGGGLPGELFF. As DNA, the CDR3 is TGTGCCAGCAGCGTACAGGGCGGGGGCCTCCCCGGGGAGCTGTTTTTT.

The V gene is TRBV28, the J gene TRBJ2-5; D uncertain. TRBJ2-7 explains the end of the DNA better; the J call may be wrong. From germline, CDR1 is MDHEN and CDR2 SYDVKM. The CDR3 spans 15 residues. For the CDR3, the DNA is TGTGCCAGCAGTCGCACGATCCTGAGTGGGTACGAGCAGTACTTC. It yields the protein CASSRTILSGYEQYF.

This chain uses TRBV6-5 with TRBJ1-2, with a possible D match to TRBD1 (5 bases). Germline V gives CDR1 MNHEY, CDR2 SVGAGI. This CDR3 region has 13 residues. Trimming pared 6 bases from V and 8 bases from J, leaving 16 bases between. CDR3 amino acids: CASRSGTPPGYTF. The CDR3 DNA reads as TGTGCCAGCAGATCCGGGACCCCCCCGGGCTACACCTTC.

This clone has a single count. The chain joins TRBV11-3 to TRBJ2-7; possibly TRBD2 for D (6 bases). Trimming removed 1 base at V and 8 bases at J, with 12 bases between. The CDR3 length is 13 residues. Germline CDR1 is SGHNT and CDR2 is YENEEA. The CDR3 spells CASSLGTREKQYF. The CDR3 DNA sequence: TGTGCCAGCAGCTTAGGGACCCGGGAGAAGCAGTACTTC. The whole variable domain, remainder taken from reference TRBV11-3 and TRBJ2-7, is EAGVVQSPRYKIIEKKQPVAFWCNPISGHNTLYWYLQNLGQGPELLIRYENEEAVDDSQLPKDRFSAERLKGVDSTLKIQPAELGDSAVYLCASSLGTREKQYFGPGTRLTVT.

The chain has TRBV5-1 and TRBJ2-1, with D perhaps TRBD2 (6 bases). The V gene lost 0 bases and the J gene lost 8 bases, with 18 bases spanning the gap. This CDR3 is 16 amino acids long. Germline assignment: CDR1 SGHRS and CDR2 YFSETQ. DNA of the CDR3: TGCGCCAGCAGCTTGGCCCGTGGGGGGACCGCCGATGAGCAGTTCTTC. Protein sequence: CASSLARGGTADEQFF.

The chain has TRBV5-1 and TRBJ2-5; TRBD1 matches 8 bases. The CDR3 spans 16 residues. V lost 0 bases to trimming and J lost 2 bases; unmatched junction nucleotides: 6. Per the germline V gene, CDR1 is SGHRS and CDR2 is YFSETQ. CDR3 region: CASSLGLRGQQETQYF. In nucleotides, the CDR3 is TGCGCCAGCAGCTTGGGTCTCAGGGGGCAGCAAGAGACCCAGTACTTC.

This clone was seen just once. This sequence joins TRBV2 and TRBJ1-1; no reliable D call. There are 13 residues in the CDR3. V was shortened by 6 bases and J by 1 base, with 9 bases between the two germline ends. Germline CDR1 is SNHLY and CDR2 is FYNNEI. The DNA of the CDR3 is TGTGCCAGCAGCGGTCACGGGAACACTGAAGCTTTCTTT. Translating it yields CASSGHGNTEAFF.

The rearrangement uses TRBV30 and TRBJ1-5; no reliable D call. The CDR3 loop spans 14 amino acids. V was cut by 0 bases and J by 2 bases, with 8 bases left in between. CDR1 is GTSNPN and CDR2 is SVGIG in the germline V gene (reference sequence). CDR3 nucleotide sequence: TGTGCCTGGAGTGTAGGTGGGGGCAATCAGCCCCAGCATTTT. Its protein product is CAWSVGGGNQPQHF.

The CDR3 DNA is TGTGCCAGCAGCTCCGTGGGGGGAGAGACCCAGTACTTC. Encoded protein: CASSSVGGETQYF. The rearrangement links TRBV7-3 to TRBJ2-5; a weak D match, TRBD2 (6 bases). Germline V CDR1 and CDR2: SGHTA, FQGTGA. Between the trimmed V and J ends, which lost 4 bases and 4 bases, there was a span of 10 bases. The CDR3 covers 13 residues.